This T cell receptor (beta chain) is drawn from a study of CD8 T cells in Susac syndrome. Points from the study as a whole: The authors acknowledged that the study's TCR sequencing and HLA analysis involved relatively few individuals.

Concerning this clonotype itself: What it binds is unknown.

Random hexamers served to reverse transcribe about 0.5 to 1 ug RNA. TCRdb passed the immunoSEQ multiplex PCR reads through MiXCR, listing each CDR3 protein once. Here the sample spans 330,000 or so distinct CDR3 sequences, roughly 85% being singletons. The receptor was derived from a human donor with multiple sclerosis. Source material: CD8+ T cells from PBMCs.

The CDR3 here is CASSLPSGLTDTQYF. The DNA for the CDR3 is TGTGCCAGCAGTTTACCTTCCGGACTTACAGATACGCAGTATTTT. The V call is TRBV28, the J call TRBJ2-3; D might be TRBD2 (5 bases). Deletions cut 2 bases from V and 3 bases from J, with 12 bases between. The CDR3 runs 15 residues. Germline V gene lookup returns CDR1 MDHEN and CDR2 SYDVKM.